This T cell receptor beta chain appears in the sequencing data of a study of T cell responses to AZD1222 COVID-19 vaccine (dated by TCRdb to the early 2020s). For the wider study: TCR sequencing was performed for fewer than 250 trial participants, of whom some 200 were given two doses of AZD1222 and some 25 were given two doses of MenACWY control vaccine. Trial participants were enrolled by age into 18-55, 56-69 and 70-plus year subgroups, with 148, 28 and 57 TCR-sequenced participants respectively.

According to the germline V gene, CDR1 reads KGHDR and CDR2 reads SFDVKD. V and J lose 5 bases and 5 bases, and a span of 9 bases separates them. Including the terminal cysteine and phenylalanine, the CDR3 comprises 13 residues. The kept DNA is CDR3 alone, 39 bases in frame from the first base. Here is what the overall study found, with its caveats: Participants were mostly white British, with more females than males. The authors suggested clonal diversity may have been underestimated. After two AZD1222 doses, spike-specific TCR breadth and depth were significantly higher than at day 0 and than in MenACWY recipients. The 56-69-year group was small, and its depth increase did not reach significance, likely because of low power. Because no day 14 peak-response samples were available, the repertoires could be characterized only after the peak T cell response. The whole spike protein was spanned by vaccine-associated CD4 TCRs, and dominant responses were seen in regions 160-218 and 743-854. Only 5 to 7 AZD1222 recipients were SARS-CoV-2 seropositive at baseline, limiting conclusions about previously exposed vaccinees. Reportedly, almost half of the unique spike-specific TCRs recognized epitopes lying outside the regions that are mutated in the B.1.351 and B.1.1.7 variants.

The sample's time point label, decoded: about 28 days (+/-7) after the second vaccine dose. Because spike-specific TCR depth and breadth did not differ between the two schedules, AZD1222 recipients who got a second dose at roughly 4 weeks were pooled with those who got a second dose at roughly 12 weeks. The vaccinee samples were drawn from two UK trials, COV001 and COV002, one of which was a single-blind randomized controlled phase 2/3 trial testing AZD1222 (ChAdOx1 nCoV-19) in healthy adults. For TCRbeta chain sequencing, PBMC samples were collected from trial participants at day 0 and at day 28 after the second dose. The CDR3 regions of human TCRbeta chains were analyzed by immunosequencing. The authors' analysis ran thus. TCRs in the repertoires were matched against a reference library of SARS-CoV-2-specific TCRs that had been generated with the MIRA antigen-specificity platform. Breadth was defined as the fraction of unique TCRs that were SARS-CoV-2-associated, and depth was defined as the fraction of total T cells that were SARS-CoV-2-associated. Using the MIRA data, each spike-specific TCR was mapped to the spike region that the TCR reacts to and placed in a CD4 or CD8 class. Log10-transformed breadth and depth values were compared by one-way ANOVA with Sidak's multiple comparisons tests. TCRdb limited this immuneACCESS table to in-frame rearrangements with V and J called. A share of clones is missing; checked studies link under half to unresolved V genes, and the rest is unexplained. V and J calls and clone size are copied from that table; D and trimming were computed from the DNA. This sample gives 27,000 or so clones in total; approximately 90% of them show up just once. The leading ten clones occupy roughly 8.8% of the sample.

Points on this clone: No cognate antigen has been identified for it. No base-level quality is on record; no much larger clone is a single base apart.

The starting material was peripheral blood, obtained 28 days after the second AZD1222 dose. The sequence came from an adult who received the AZD1222 COVID-19 vaccine. The chain was built from TRBV24-1 and TRBJ1-5; TRBD1 is a weak D gene call, 5 bases matching. The bases are TGTGCCACCAGTGCGCAGGGTTATCAGCCCCAGCATTTT. Translated, this gives CATSAQGYQPQHF.